This TCR beta chain comes out of a study of blood T cells in healthy people across ages. Study conclusions and caveats: Long-lived donors had more naive CD4+ cells and higher diversity than aged donors.

Total RNA extracted from each sample amounted to at least 5.5 micrograms. Primers used in a second PCR of about 7 to 12 cycles were a sample-barcoded 5' primer and a J-beta primer mix. TCRdb analysed the 5' RACE reads with MiXCR anew, one entry per CDR3 protein. The sample includes approximately 790,000 distinct CDR3 sequences, approximately 65% of them seen just once. Regarding this clonotype: Its antigen is as yet unknown.

The V and J ends lost 4 bases and 0 bases, in that order; junction bases with no gene match: 8. This CDR3 is 16 amino acids long. Germline V gene lookup returns CDR1 SGHRS and CDR2 YFSETQ. The source of this sequence is a man aged 30 to 45 in good health. The V and J genes are TRBV5-1 and TRBJ2-3, with 7 bases that match TRBD2. The source material was blood. CDR3 sequence reads: CASSPSAGTSTDTQYF. The CDR3 DNA reads as TGCGCCAGCAGCCCCTCAGCGGGGACTAGCACAGATACGCAGTATTTT.